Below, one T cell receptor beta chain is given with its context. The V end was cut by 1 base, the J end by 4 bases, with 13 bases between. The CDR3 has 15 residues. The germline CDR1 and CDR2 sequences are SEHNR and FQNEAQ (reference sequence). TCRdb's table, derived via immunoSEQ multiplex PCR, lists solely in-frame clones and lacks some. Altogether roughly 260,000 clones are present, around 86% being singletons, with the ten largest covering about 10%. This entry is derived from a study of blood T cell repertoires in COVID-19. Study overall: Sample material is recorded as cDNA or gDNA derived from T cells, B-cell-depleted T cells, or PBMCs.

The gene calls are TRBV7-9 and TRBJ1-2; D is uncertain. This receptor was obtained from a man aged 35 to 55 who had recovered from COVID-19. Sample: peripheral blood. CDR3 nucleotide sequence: TGTGCCAGCAGCTTAGACGGGAACTTTGGCTATGGCTACACCTTC. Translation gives CASSLDGNFGYGYTF.